The next 17 T cell receptor beta chains were all read from a single sample in a study of blood T cell repertoires in COVID-19. The protocol was immunoSEQ multiplex PCR, while the TCRdb copy is restricted to in-frame clones and leaves out a portion. The table includes a few hundred thousand clones, 80% to 90% detected once. Material for sequencing was PBMCs or T cells enriched from blood (not recorded which). These receptors came from a woman between 18 and 29 years old who had recovered from COVID-19.

The chain recombines TRBV24-1 with TRBJ1-1, with D maybe TRBD1 (6 bases). The CDR3 is made up of 16 amino acids. In germline, CDR1 is KGHDR, CDR2 SFDVKD. Between the trimmed V and J ends, which lost 0 bases and 1 base, there was a span of 11 bases. DNA for the CDR3: TGTGCCACCAGTGATTTGGCTGGACAGAAGAACACTGAAGCTTTCTTT. This translates into CATSDLAGQKNTEAFF.

This clone was counted a single time. The V call is TRBV5-8, the J call TRBJ1-2; D might be TRBD1 (5 bases). The V gene's germline CDR1 is SGHTS and CDR2 YDEGEE. V dropped 4 bases and J dropped 2 bases, with 9 bases sitting between them. CDR3 length: 13 residues. CDR3 region: CASSRNRNYGYTF. The CDR3 DNA follows: TGTGCCAGCAGCCGCAACAGGAACTATGGCTACACCTTC.

J is TRBJ1-1 and V is TRBV29-1; tentatively, D is TRBD1 (5 bases). Germline V gene sequence: CDR1 SQVTM, CDR2 ANQGSEA. The V end lost 7 bases, the J end lost 1 base, and 16 bases lay between the germline ends. This CDR3 spans 14 amino acids. The DNA of the CDR3 is TGCAGCGCTCTCGGGGGTGGCGGGAACACTGAAGCTTTCTTT. Encoded protein: CSALGGGGNTEAFF.

V gene TRBV18 combines with J gene TRBJ2-2, with 7 bases aligning to TRBD2. CDR3 length: 17 residues. Germline CDR1 and CDR2: KGHSH and LQKENI. J was trimmed by 2 bases and V by 3 bases; bases with no gene match: 9. The CDR3 nucleotides read TGTGCCAGCTCACCCCCTCTAGCGGAGATTAACACCGGGGAGCTGTTTTTT. This gives the protein CASSPPLAEINTGELFF.

The chain recombines TRBV6-5 with TRBJ2-5; D is unclear. The CDR3 is 13 amino acids. Trimming stripped 11 bases from V and 0 bases from J, with 13 bases between. Per germline, CDR1 MNHEY and CDR2 SVGAGI. The CDR3 here is CAVLGWDQETQYF. The CDR3 DNA follows: TGTGCCGTGCTAGGTTGGGACCAAGAGACCCAGTACTTC.

The chain employs TRBV21-1 and TRBJ1-1; TRBD1, the table's D call, was not compared with the DNA. TRBV21-1 has pseudogene status. This CDR3 spans 16 amino acids. The chain's CDR3 is CASSKVSGHYSTEAFF. The CDR3 DNA reads as TGTGCCAGCAGCAAAGTTTCAGGGCACTATAGCACTGAAGCTTTCTTT.

V usage is TRBV28 and J usage is TRBJ1-2, with 8 bases that match TRBD1. CDR1 is MDHEN, CDR2 SYDVKM, per germline. V was clipped by 8 bases and J by 2 bases; unmatched bases: 4. This CDR3 contains 13 residues. The CDR3, as DNA: TGTGCCAGCCTTCGGACAGGGAACTATGGCTACACCTTC. The encoded protein is CASLRTGNYGYTF.

This sequence joins TRBV5-5 and TRBJ1-1; perhaps TRBD1 as D (6 bases). In germline, CDR1 is SGHKS, CDR2 YYEKEE (reference sequence). Trimming shortened V by 4 bases and J by 7 bases, and 17 bases separated the two germline ends. The CDR3 runs 14 residues. The CDR3 here is CASSVDGGRLEAFF. The CDR3 DNA reads TGTGCCAGCAGCGTGGACGGGGGGCGCCTTGAAGCTTTCTTT.

This clone appeared once. The J gene is TRBJ1-2, the V gene TRBV5-1; D unclear. Trimming cost V 0 bases and J 3 bases, with 9 bases left between them. This CDR3 comprises 14 residues. Germline assignment: CDR1 SGHRS and CDR2 YFSETQ. The CDR3 DNA follows: TGCGCCAGCAGCTTGGACAGTACTGACTATGGCTACACCTTC. This translates into CASSLDSTDYGYTF.

The chain couples TRBV4-2 to TRBJ1-5; no clear D gene. CDR3 size: 15 residues. Germline CDR1 is LGHNA and CDR2 is YNFKEQ. The V gene lost 0 bases and the J gene lost 0 bases, with 6 bases spanning the gap. CDR3 amino acids: CASSQERGSNQPQHF. The CDR3, as DNA: TGTGCCAGCAGCCAAGAACGGGGTAGCAATCAGCCCCAGCATTTT.

The V gene is TRBV7-9, the J gene TRBJ1-4; 7 nucleotides agree with TRBD1. Germline V gene lookup returns CDR1 SEHNR and CDR2 FQNEAQ (reference sequence). The V and J ends lost 6 bases and 12 bases, in that order; junction bases with no gene match: 4. The CDR3 covers 11 residues. The CDR3 nucleotides are TGTGCCAGCAGTAGACAGGGAGAACTGTTTTTT. Its protein is CASSRQGELFF.

The chain carries TRBV5-1 and TRBJ1-4; possible D gene TRBD1, 5 bases. There are 15 residues in the CDR3. The V and J ends lost 0 bases and 5 bases respectively, with 11 bases between them. In germline, CDR1 is SGHRS, CDR2 YFSETQ. CDR3 sequence (DNA): TGCGCCAGCAGCTTGGCCGTACAGGCGAATGAAAAACTGTTTTTT. Translation: CASSLAVQANEKLFF.

This clone was seen just once. The chain has TRBV7-3 and TRBJ1-1; D gene uncertain. Per the germline V gene, CDR1 is SGHTA and CDR2 is FQGTGA. The V end was cut by 6 bases, the J end by 1 base, with 12 bases between. The CDR3 consists of 14 residues. CDR3 protein: CASRSGGRNTEAFF. The CDR3 region has the DNA TGTGCCAGCAGATCTGGAGGTAGGAACACTGAAGCTTTCTTT.

The table lists this clone with a count of one. This rearrangement joins TRBV18 to TRBJ2-5; TRBD1 is a possible D gene (5 bases). V shed 3 bases and J shed 5 bases, with 16 bases lying between them. The CDR3 contains 15 residues. Germline CDR1 reads KGHSH; CDR2 reads LQKENI. CDR3 nucleotide sequence: TGTGCCAGCTCACCTAACAGGCCTCAGAGGGAGACCCAGTACTTC. Protein product: CASSPNRPQRETQYF.

The chain is built from TRBV19 and TRBJ2-4; tentatively, D is TRBD2 (6 bases). The CDR3 length is 14 residues. CDR1 is LNHDA, CDR2 SQIVND, per germline (reference sequence). The V end lost 3 bases, the J end lost 7 bases, and 13 bases lay between the germline ends. CDR3 nucleotide sequence: TGTGCCAGTAGTATTTCCGGGGGTGGGAACATTCAGTACTTC. Amino acid sequence: CASSISGGGNIQYF.

In this sample, this clone turned up a few times. The DNA for the CDR3 is TGTGCCAGCAGCCCTTCTCGGACAGAAGGAAACACCATATATTTT. Encoded protein: CASSPSRTEGNTIYF. The rearrangement uses TRBV9 and TRBJ1-3, with D possibly TRBD1 on 6 matching bases. Trimming stripped 4 bases from V and 4 bases from J, with 15 bases between. The CDR3 spans 15 residues. Germline V gives CDR1 SGDLS, CDR2 YYNGEE.

The rearrangement uses TRBV18 and TRBJ1-2; 7 positions agree with TRBD1. The CDR3 runs 14 residues. The germline V gene encodes CDR1 KGHSH and CDR2 LQKENI. The junction had 8 bases not matched to a gene; V was cut back by 5 bases and J by 5 bases. This chain's CDR3 is CASSAGTEVYGYTF. The CDR3 DNA sequence: TGTGCCAGCTCAGCCGGGACAGAAGTTTATGGCTACACCTTC. Drawing the rest from reference TRBV18 and TRBJ1-2, the complete variable domain is NAGVMQNPRHLVRRRGQEARLRCSPMKGHSHVYWYRQLPEEGLKFMVYLQKENIIDESGMPKERFSAEFPKEGPSILRIQQVVRGDSAAYFCASSAGTEVYGYTFGSGTRLTVV.